Presented here are 8 T cell receptor beta chains from one specimen sequenced in a study of blood T cell repertoires in COVID-19. The protocol was immunoSEQ multiplex PCR, while the TCRdb copy is restricted to in-frame clones and leaves out a portion. The table records about 260,000 clones, over 75% of them present only once. Material for sequencing was peripheral blood. Every receptor here comes from a human donor in a cohort sampled during active COVID-19.

V and J are TRBV19 and TRBJ2-7, with 7 bases that match TRBD1. The germline CDR1 and CDR2 sequences are LNHDA and SQIVND (reference sequence). The CDR3 extends over 14 amino acids. Losses at the gene ends were 1 base for V and 2 bases for J; bases not matched to a gene: 2. The CDR3 DNA is TGTGCCAGTAGTATAGTGGGACAGCCCTACGAGCAGTACTTC. This gives the protein CASSIVGQPYEQYF.

The chain employs TRBV4-1 and TRBJ1-1; no reliable D call. From germline, CDR1 is MGHRA and CDR2 YSYEKL. V was cut by 4 bases and J by 0 bases, with 18 bases left in between. There are 17 residues in the CDR3. In nucleotides, the CDR3 is TGCGCCAGCAGCCGGAAAACGCCGGGAAACATGAACACTGAAGCTTTCTTT. Protein product: CASSRKTPGNMNTEAFF.

In this sample, this clone turned up once. The V and J genes are TRBV27 and TRBJ2-7; TRBD1 agrees at 9 bases. This CDR3 is 14 amino acids long. V shed 2 bases and J 4 bases; nucleotides not matched to a gene: 3. Germline CDR1 and CDR2: MNHEY and SMNVEV (reference sequence). CDR3 DNA: TGTGCCAGCAGTTTAGGGACAGGGAGGTACGAGCAGTACTTC. It translates to CASSLGTGRYEQYF.

The chain carries TRBV4-3 and TRBJ1-3, with 7 bases lining up with TRBD1. Germline lookup yields CDR1 LGHNA and CDR2 YSLEER. This CDR3 comprises 16 residues. J lost 3 bases, V lost 3 bases, and 8 bases had no gene match. CDR3 in amino acids: CASSHLQGTYGNTIYF. The CDR3 bases are TGCGCCAGCAGCCACCTACAGGGGACGTATGGAAACACCATATATTTT.

The V and J genes are TRBV7-8 and TRBJ2-1; TRBD2 agrees at 13 bases. There are 15 residues in the CDR3. After removal of 5 bases from V and 9 bases from J, the junction contained 7 bases not matched to a gene. Looked up from germline, CDR1 is SGHVS and CDR2 is FQNEAQ. This CDR3 is CASSPGLAGVSEQFF. The DNA of the CDR3 is TGTGCCAGCAGCCCAGGACTAGCGGGAGTAAGTGAGCAGTTCTTC. The full variable domain, in which reference TRBV7-8 and TRBJ2-1 provide the parts outside the CDR3, is GAGVSQSPRYKVAKRGQDVALRCDPISGHVSLFWYQQALGQGPEFLTYFQNEAQLDKSGLPSDRFFAERPEGSVSTLKIQRTQQEDSAVYLCASSPGLAGVSEQFFGPGTRLTVL.

This chain uses TRBV7-3 with TRBJ2-7, with TRBD1 identical over 8 bases. This CDR3 spans 13 amino acids. J lost 5 bases, V lost 3 bases, and 3 bases had no gene match. Per the germline V gene, CDR1 is SGHTA and CDR2 is FQGTGA. CDR3 in amino acids: CASSLDRDHEQYF. DNA for the CDR3: TGTGCCAGCAGCTTGGACAGGGACCACGAGCAGTACTTC.

V is TRBV5-1 and J is TRBJ2-6; the match to TRBD1 covers 12 bases. Trimming removed 5 bases from V and 3 bases from J; junction bases left unmatched: 6. Germline values: CDR1 SGHRS, CDR2 YFSETQ. The CDR3 consists of 17 residues. The CDR3 spells CASRVGQGAFGANVLTF. In DNA, the CDR3 is TGCGCCAGCAGGGTGGGACAGGGGGCTTTTGGGGCCAACGTCCTGACTTTC.

This clone was counted a few times. V usage is TRBV25-1 and J usage is TRBJ1-2; the match to TRBD1 covers 8 bases. Trimming took 2 bases from V and 2 from J; bases not matched to a gene: 1. Per the germline V gene, CDR1 is MGHDK and CDR2 is SYGVNS. CDR3 length: 14 residues. The CDR3 region has the DNA TGTGCCAGCAGTGAACGGGACAGGAACTATGGCTACACCTTC. This gives the protein CASSERDRNYGYTF.